This T cell receptor beta chain was found in a study of radiotherapy plus CTLA-4 blockade in lung cancer. Germline V gene data show CDR1 as SNHLY and CDR2 as FYNNEI. The CDR3 contains 16 residues. The germline V and J ends were trimmed by 9 bases and 4 bases, with 22 bases remaining between them. About this clone: Its specificity is unknown.

Generated by immunoSEQ multiplex PCR, the TCRdb table keeps only in-frame clones and is missing some. The sample has approximately 37,000 clones, about 70% seen once. CTLA-4 blockade using ipilimumab, together with focal radiation, was received by patients with chemo-refractory metastatic non-small-cell lung cancer. Study findings and constraints: The best prediction of response reportedly came from early blood T cell clone dynamics, with interferon-beta. In blood, tumor-derived TCR clones expanded after radiotherapy plus ipilimumab.

This clonotype originated in a human donor with non-small cell lung cancer who had stable disease on radiotherapy plus ipilimumab. The specimen comprised peripheral blood, sampled from a patient treated with radiotherapy plus ipilimumab. V gene TRBV2 combines with J gene TRBJ1-5; D possibly corresponds to TRBD1 (6 bases). The chain's CDR3 is CASMKEGGHGNQPQHF. CDR3 DNA sequence: TGTGCCAGTATGAAAGAGGGGGGGCATGGAAATCAGCCCCAGCATTTT.